This T cell receptor beta chain was identified during a study of neurological immune-mediated disorders. 5'RACE with 10-nucleotide random UMIs generated the cDNA. MiXCR was run by TCRdb on the 5' RACE reads, yielding one entry per CDR3 protein. Of around 70,000 distinct CDR3 sequences in the sample, 3.2% were seen once. Regarding the study as a whole: Expansion of TCR clones was greatest in HTLV-1-associated myelopathy and smallest in multiple sclerosis, where it fell below that of healthy controls. The expanded clones of different subjects shared no CDR3 amino acid sequences (suggesting private repertoires in all groups).

This clonotype was found a few times. As yet, its antigen is unknown. Sequencing was done on a sample of PBMCs. The clonotype comes from a woman between 50 and 59 years old with multiple sclerosis.

In DNA form, the CDR3 reads TGTGCCAGCAGTTTGGGGGACAGGGTTAATTCACCCCTCCACTTT. It is translated as CASSLGDRVNSPLHF. J is TRBJ1-6 and V is TRBV28, with 9 bases lining up with TRBD1. Losses at the gene ends were 3 bases for V and 6 bases for J; bases not matched to a gene: 3. The CDR3 totals 15 residues. CDR1 MDHEN and CDR2 SYDVKM come from the germline V gene. The full variable domain, with the rest looked up from reference TRBV28 and TRBJ1-6, is DVKVTQSSRYLVKRTGEKVFLECVQDMDHENMFWYRQDPGLGLRLIYFSYDVKMKEKGDIPEGYSVSREKKERFSLILESASTNQTSMYLCASSLGDRVNSPLHFGNGTRLTVT.